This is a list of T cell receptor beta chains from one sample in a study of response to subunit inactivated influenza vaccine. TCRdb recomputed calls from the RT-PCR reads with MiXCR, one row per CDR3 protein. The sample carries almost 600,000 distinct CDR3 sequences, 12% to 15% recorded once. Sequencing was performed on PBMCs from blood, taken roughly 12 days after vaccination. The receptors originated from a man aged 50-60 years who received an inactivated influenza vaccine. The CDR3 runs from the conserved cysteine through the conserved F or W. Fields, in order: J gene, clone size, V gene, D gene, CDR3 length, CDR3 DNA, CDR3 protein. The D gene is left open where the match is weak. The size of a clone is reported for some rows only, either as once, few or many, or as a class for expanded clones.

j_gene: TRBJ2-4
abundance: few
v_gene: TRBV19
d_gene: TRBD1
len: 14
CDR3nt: TGTGCCAGTACCAGAGGGGGCGTGGGAAACATTCAGTACTTC
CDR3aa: CASTRGGVGNIQYF

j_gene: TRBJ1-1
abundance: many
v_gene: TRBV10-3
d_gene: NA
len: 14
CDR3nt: TGTGCCATCAGTGAGACAGGAATGAACACTGAAGCTTTCTTT
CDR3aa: CAISETGMNTEAFF

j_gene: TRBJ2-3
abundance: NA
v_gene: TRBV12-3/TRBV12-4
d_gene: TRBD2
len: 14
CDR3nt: TGTGCCAGCACCTCTAACGGGAGGACAGATACGCAGTATTTT
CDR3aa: CASTSNGRTDTQYF

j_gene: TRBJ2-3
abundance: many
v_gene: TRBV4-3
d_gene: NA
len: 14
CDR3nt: TGCGCCAGCAGCCAAGTGGGGGGCACAGATACGCAGTATTTT
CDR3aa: CASSQVGGTDTQYF

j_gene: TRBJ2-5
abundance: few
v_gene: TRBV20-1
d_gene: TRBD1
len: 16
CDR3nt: TGCAGTGCGCCCCAACCTCTGACAGGGGTCCAAGAGACCCAGTACTTC
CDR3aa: CSAPQPLTGVQETQYF

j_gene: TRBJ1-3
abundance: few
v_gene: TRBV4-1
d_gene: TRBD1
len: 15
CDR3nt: TGCGCCAGCGGTCGAGGGACAGGAGGGGGAAACACCATATATTTT
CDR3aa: CASGRGTGGGNTIYF

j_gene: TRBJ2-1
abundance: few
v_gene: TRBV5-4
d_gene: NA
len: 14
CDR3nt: TGTGCCAGCAGCTTGGGGGCCTTCCAAAATGAGCAGTTCTTC
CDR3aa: CASSLGAFQNEQFF

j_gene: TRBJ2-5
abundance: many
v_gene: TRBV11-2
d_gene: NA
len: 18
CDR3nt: TGTGCCAGCAGCTTAGGATTGGGGCAGGCCGGGAGTAAAGAGACCCAGTACTTC
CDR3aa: CASSLGLGQAGSKETQYF

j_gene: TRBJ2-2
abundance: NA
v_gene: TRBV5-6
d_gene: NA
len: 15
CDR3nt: TGTGCCAGCAGCTTGACCGCATCGAACACCGGGGAGCTGTTTTTT
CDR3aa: CASSLTASNTGELFF

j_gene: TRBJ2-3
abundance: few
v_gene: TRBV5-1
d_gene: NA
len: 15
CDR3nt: TGCGCCAGCAGCTTGGTGGAACCTAGCACAGATACGCAGTATTTT
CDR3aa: CASSLVEPSTDTQYF

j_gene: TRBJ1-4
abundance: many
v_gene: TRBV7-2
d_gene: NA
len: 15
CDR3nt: TGTGCCAGCAGCTTGATCACAGGAGGCAATGAAAAACTGTTTTTT
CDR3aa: CASSLITGGNEKLFF

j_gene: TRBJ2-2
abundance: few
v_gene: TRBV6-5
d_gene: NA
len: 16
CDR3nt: TGTGCCAGCAGTTACTCTGGTTGGGCATCCACCGGGGAGCTGTTTTTT
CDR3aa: CASSYSGWASTGELFF

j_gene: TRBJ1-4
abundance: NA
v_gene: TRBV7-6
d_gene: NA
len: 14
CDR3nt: TGTGCCAGCAGCTTAATGTCGAGTAGGGAAAAACTGTTTTTT
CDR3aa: CASSLMSSREKLFF